These 21 T cell receptor beta chains came from one sample sequenced in a study of human T cells and chemical hapten exposure. TCRdb ran MiXCR on the RACE reads and lists one entry per CDR3 protein. The data hold about 380,000 distinct CDR3 sequences, with approximately 5.1% observed a single time. The sample's time point: pre-sensitization, week 0. Treatment specified: therapeutic diphenylcyclopropenone sensitization with weekly scalp DPC. The sample in question was whole blood, obtained in connection with sensitization to the hapten diphenylcyclopropenone (DPC). Receptors were obtained from a woman aged 45-65 years with alopecia areata. Some clones in this sample may be carry-over from other donors' samples.

In this sample, this clonotype turned up a few times. This chain links TRBV6-2 or TRBV6-3 with TRBJ2-7, with D perhaps assigned TRBD1 or TRBD2 (7 bases each). Germline CDR1 MNHEY, CDR2 SVGEGT. The germline V and J ends were trimmed by 6 bases and 1 base, with 16 bases remaining between them. This CDR3 is built from 15 residues. CDR3 residues: CASRTTGEGSYEQYF. The DNA for the CDR3 is TGTGCCAGCAGGACTACAGGGGAGGGGTCCTACGAGCAGTACTTC.

This clonotype was observed at least ten times. The chain is built from TRBV9 and TRBJ2-3; the D is unclear. The V end was cut by 0 bases, the J end by 3 bases, with 8 bases between. The V gene's germline CDR1 is SGDLS and CDR2 YYNGEE. This CDR3 spans 14 amino acids. CDR3 nucleotides: TGTGCCAGCAGCGTAGAGGCGAGGACAGATACGCAGTATTTT. Translated, it gives CASSVEARTDTQYF.

The rearrangement links TRBV7-9 to TRBJ1-5; 8 bases map to TRBD1. CDR3 size: 16 residues. Per germline, CDR1 SEHNR and CDR2 FQNEAQ (reference sequence). With 1 base clipped from V and 3 bases from J, the junction kept 5 bases outside the gene matches. The CDR3 is CASSLGTGSPNQPQHF. The CDR3, as DNA: TGTGCCAGCAGCTTAGGGACAGGGTCTCCCAATCAGCCCCAGCATTTT.

V and J are TRBV20-1 and TRBJ1-1; 7 positions match TRBD1. This CDR3 spans 12 amino acids. Losses at the gene ends were 6 bases for V and 4 bases for J; bases not matched to a gene: 5. Germline-derived CDR1 and CDR2 are DFQATT and SNEGSKA (reference sequence). CDR3 sequence: CSATTGTTEAFF. Written as DNA, the CDR3 is TGCAGTGCAACGACAGGGACCACTGAAGCTTTCTTT.

Ten or more counts support this clonotype. The rearrangement links TRBV2 to TRBJ1-5, with no clear D. The length of the CDR3 is 14 residues. The ends were cut back, 3 bases at V and 2 bases at J, with 8 bases in the middle. Looked up from germline, CDR1 is SNHLY and CDR2 is FYNNEI. The CDR3 region is CASSEWPGNQPQHF. CDR3 coding DNA: TGTGCCAGCAGTGAGTGGCCCGGCAATCAGCCCCAGCATTTT. The variable domain in full, completed from reference TRBV2 and TRBJ1-5, reads EPEVTQTPSHQVTQMGQEVILRCVPISNHLYFYWYRQILGQKVEFLVSFYNNEISEKSEIFDDQFSVERPDGSNFTLKIRSTKLEDSAMYFCASSEWPGNQPQHFGDGTRLSIL.

This clonotype occurred many times. At one end the junction does not follow the germline gene, possibly because of a read error. The V call is TRBV7-9, the J call TRBJ2-3; 10 nucleotides agree with TRBD2. The CDR3 runs 15 residues. The germline CDR1 and CDR2 sequences are SEHNR and FQNEAQ (reference sequence). This chain's CDR3 is CASSIAGGPTDTQYF. In nucleotides, the CDR3 is TGTGCCAGCAGCATAGCGGGAGGACCCACAGATACGCAGTATTTT.

This clonotype was seen more than once but under ten times. V gene TRBV9 combines with J gene TRBJ1-6; D is unresolved. With 1 base removed from V and 7 bases from J, the gap between germline ends came to 6 bases. Germline V gene data show CDR1 as SGDLS and CDR2 as YYNGEE. CDR3 length equals 13 residues. The CDR3 nucleotides are TGTGCCAGCAGCGTAAAAGGAAATTCACCCCTCCACTTT. The encoded protein is CASSVKGNSPLHF.

This clonotype turned up a few times. This chain uses TRBV7-2 with TRBJ1-1; possible D gene TRBD1, 6 bases. This CDR3 has 15 amino acids. CDR1 and CDR2 (germline): SGHTA, FQGNSA. Trimming removed 4 bases at V and 6 bases at J, with 18 bases between. DNA of the CDR3: TGTGCCAGCAGCTCCAGTTCCAGGGGAATAGCTGAAGCTTTCTTT. It codes for CASSSSSRGIAEAFF.

Many counts were recorded for this clonotype. J is TRBJ2-3 and V is TRBV28; D perhaps matches TRBD2 (6 bases). Trimming shortened V by 4 bases and J by 6 bases, and 14 bases separated the two germline ends. This CDR3 region has 14 residues. CDR1 and CDR2 (germline): MDHEN, SYDVKM. This CDR3 is CASSSPTSADTQYF. In nucleotides, the CDR3 is TGTGCCAGCAGTTCCCCGACTAGTGCGGATACGCAGTATTTT.

This clonotype was seen only a few times. The V gene is TRBV5-1, the J gene TRBJ2-1; a possible D gene is TRBD2 (5 bases). CDR3 length: 14 amino acids. From germline, CDR1 is SGHRS and CDR2 YFSETQ. V dropped 0 bases and J dropped 8 bases, with 12 bases sitting between them. The CDR3: CASSLVSGVDEQFF. The CDR3 DNA reads TGCGCCAGCAGCTTGGTTTCCGGGGTGGATGAGCAGTTCTTC.

This chain links TRBV5-1 with TRBJ1-4; TRBD1 agrees at 8 bases. Germline-derived CDR1 and CDR2 are SGHRS and YFSETQ. CDR3 size: 14 residues. Unmatched junction bases numbered 6, after V lost 4 bases and J lost 7 bases. CDR3 sequence (DNA): TGCGCCAGCAGCCGGACAGGGACCTTTGAAAAACTGTTTTTT. It specifies CASSRTGTFEKLFF.

In this sample, this clonotype turned up a few times. V gene TRBV6-2 or TRBV6-3 combines with J gene TRBJ2-7; D is possibly TRBD1 or TRBD2 (5 bases each). The germline CDR1 and CDR2 sequences are MNHEY and SVGEGT. The V gene lost 10 bases and the J gene lost 3 bases, with 13 bases spanning the gap. The CDR3 totals 12 residues. The CDR3: CAIAGTRYEQYF. CDR3 DNA sequence: TGTGCCATCGCCGGGACGCGCTACGAGCAGTACTTC.

This clonotype has just a few counts. V is TRBV20-1 and J is TRBJ2-7; possible D gene TRBD2, 5 bases. The CDR3 runs 15 residues. The V end lost 2 bases, the J end lost 1 base, and 15 bases lay between the germline ends. Germline V lookup: CDR1 DFQATT, CDR2 SNEGSKA (reference sequence). The CDR3 DNA reads TGCAGTGCTAGACCGGGAAGCGGTTCTTCCTACGAGCAGTACTTC. Translation: CSARPGSGSSYEQYF.

With regard to this clonotype: An end of the junction does not agree with germline; a read error may underlie this. This rearrangement joins TRBV7-9 to TRBJ1-3; D is undetermined. The CDR3 is made up of 15 amino acids. Germline CDR1 is SEHNR and CDR2 is FQNEAQ (reference sequence). Here the CDR3 reads CASSLGSAGGKTIYF. The CDR3 DNA follows: TGTGCCAGCAGCTTAGGTTCAGCAGGAGGAAAAACCATATATTTT.

Only a few counts were recorded for this clonotype. V and J are TRBV27 and TRBJ2-5; 8 bases fit TRBD2. The CDR3 totals 15 residues. Germline V CDR1 and CDR2: MNHEY, SMNVEV (reference sequence). The V gene end was trimmed by 5 bases and the J gene end by 3 bases; junction bases not matched to a gene: 8. In DNA, the CDR3 is TGTGCCAGCAGTATATTCAGCGGGGGTAAAGAGACCCAGTACTTC. Encoded protein: CASSIFSGGKETQYF.

This clonotype was picked up many times. This chain uses TRBV13 with TRBJ1-1; 7 bases agree with TRBD1. Germline trimming cut 0 bases from V and 6 bases from J; bases unmatched to any gene: 4. CDR3 length equals 14 residues. Germline lookup yields CDR1 PRHDT and CDR2 FYEKMQ (reference sequence). The CDR3 region is CASSLGQGSAEAFF. CDR3 DNA sequence: TGTGCCAGCAGCTTAGGACAGGGGAGCGCTGAAGCTTTCTTT.

This clonotype came up many times. This chain connects TRBV7-8 to TRBJ2-3; TRBD2 matches at 9 bases. The CDR3 loop spans 15 amino acids. V was pared by 7 bases and J by 0 bases, with 5 bases of the junction left unmatched. CDR1 and CDR2 from the germline V gene are SGHVS and FQNEAQ. CDR3 coding DNA: TGTGCCAGCACCCTGACTAGCGGAAGCACAGATACGCAGTATTTT. Encoded protein: CASTLTSGSTDTQYF.

The table lists this clonotype with a few counts. The chain uses TRBV20-1 and TRBJ1-5; tentatively, D is TRBD1 (5 bases). The ends were cut back, 0 bases at V and 7 bases at J, with 16 bases in the middle. Per the germline V gene, CDR1 is DFQATT and CDR2 is SNEGSKA (reference sequence). The length of the CDR3 is 15 residues. In DNA form, the CDR3 reads TGCAGTGCTAGAGACCCTCGGACACCGGAACAGCCCCAGCATTTT. Residues: CSARDPRTPEQPQHF.

This clonotype was seen ten or more times. The chain is built from TRBV7-2 and TRBJ2-3, with TRBD2 identical over 7 bases. The germline CDR1 and CDR2 sequences are SGHTA and FQGNSA. The V gene end was trimmed by 0 bases and the J gene end by 6 bases; junction bases not matched to a gene: 9. This CDR3 spans 16 amino acids. CDR3 sequence: CASSLAGGRAGDTQYF. CDR3 DNA sequence: TGTGCCAGCAGCTTAGCTGGGGGGAGGGCAGGTGATACGCAGTATTTT.

This clonotype was seen many times. The chain has TRBV29-1 and TRBJ1-2; the D gene is possibly TRBD1 (5 bases). Per germline, CDR1 SQVTM and CDR2 ANQGSEA. Trimming stripped 1 base from V and 5 bases from J, with 11 bases between. This CDR3 is 13 amino acids long. CDR3 sequence: CSVEGGTVYGYTF. The CDR3 DNA is TGCAGCGTTGAAGGGGGGACTGTATATGGCTACACCTTC.

This clonotype was picked up many times. CDR3 DNA: TGTGCCACCCCGGGATCGGGCACCGGGGAGCTGTTTTTT. Translated, it gives CATPGSGTGELFF. The rearrangement links TRBV28 to TRBJ2-2, with D perhaps TRBD2 (5 bases). The CDR3 sequence is 13 residues long. V was shortened by 10 bases and J by 4 bases, with 13 bases between the two germline ends. From germline, CDR1 is MDHEN and CDR2 SYDVKM.